The 13 T cell receptor beta chains below were found in one sample sequenced in a study of identical twins. TCRdb processed the 5' RACE reads anew with MiXCR; each CDR3 protein has one entry. There are approximately 220,000 distinct CDR3 sequences in the sample; 6% to 8% occur only once, and around 5% lies in the top ten. The data were also submitted as part of a second study, on yellow fever vaccine responses in identical twins.

Material for sequencing was CD8+ T cells sorted from blood. All receptors come from a woman under 30 in good health.

In this sample, this clonotype turned up many times. The chain has TRBV10-3 and TRBJ1-4, with 9 bases fitting TRBD1. Trimming cost V 3 bases and J 7 bases; bases outside gene matches: 9. Germline-derived CDR1 and CDR2 are ENHRY and SYGVKD. This CDR3 is built from 16 residues. CDR3 loop: CAISDPGQGSSEKLFF. In DNA, the CDR3 is TGTGCCATCAGTGACCCGGGACAGGGATCATCTGAAAAACTGTTTTTT.

The rearrangement joins TRBV7-9 to TRBJ2-7; D gene unclear. V lost 2 bases, J lost 5 bases, and 10 bases lay in between. The CDR3 is 13 amino acids. Germline CDR1 reads SEHNR; CDR2 reads FQNEAQ (reference sequence). This chain's CDR3 is CASSLTVPDEQYF. CDR3 nucleotide sequence: TGTGCCAGCAGCTTAACTGTTCCCGACGAGCAGTACTTC. Based on the CDR3 plus reference TRBV7-9 and TRBJ2-7, the full variable domain is DTGVSQNPRHKITKRGQNVTFRCDPISEHNRLYWYRQTLGQGPEFLTYFQNEAQLEKSRLLSDRFSAERPKGSFSTLEIQRTEQGDSAMYLCASSLTVPDEQYFGPGTRLTVT.

This clonotype was seen ten or more times. This chain links TRBV9 with TRBJ2-5; D may be TRBD1 (6 bases). With 0 bases removed from V and 5 bases from J, the gap between germline ends came to 11 bases. CDR3 length equals 14 residues. Germline loops: CDR1 SGDLS, CDR2 YYNGEE. CDR3 nucleotides: TGTGCCAGCAGCGTAGCTGGGACAACGGAGACCCAGTACTTC. It translates to CASSVAGTTETQYF.

The chain uses TRBV20-1 and TRBJ2-5; D is uncertain. This CDR3 region has 13 residues. Trimming removed 5 bases from V and 0 bases from J, with 10 bases in between. CDR1 DFQATT and CDR2 SNEGSKA come from the germline V gene (reference sequence). In DNA, the CDR3 is TGCAGTGCTGAGGACGGGTACCAAGAGACCCAGTACTTC. This codes for CSAEDGYQETQYF.

The chain is built from TRBV20-1 and TRBJ2-7; D is perhaps TRBD1 (6 bases). From germline, CDR1 is DFQATT and CDR2 SNEGSKA (reference sequence). Trimming removed 3 bases from V and 3 bases from J, with 12 bases in between. The CDR3 totals 13 residues. CDR3 residues: CSARSGTSYEQYV. In nucleotides, the CDR3 is TGCAGTGCTAGGTCCGGGACAAGCTACGAGCAGTACGTC.

This clonotype came up many times. This chain joins TRBV6-1 and TRBJ2-2, with a possible D match to TRBD1 (5 bases). The CDR3 covers 14 residues. The V and J ends lost 5 bases and 0 bases respectively, with 7 bases between them. CDR1 and CDR2 from the germline V gene are MNHNS and SASEGT. The CDR3 sequence: CASSQGSNTGELFF. The CDR3 nucleotides are TGTGCCAGCAGTCAGGGCTCGAACACCGGGGAGCTGTTTTTT.

This clonotype was observed many times. The J gene is TRBJ1-5, the V gene TRBV20-1; D unresolved. The V end lost 3 bases, the J end lost 2 bases, and 14 bases lay between the germline ends. The CDR3 runs to 15 residues. Germline V lookup: CDR1 DFQATT, CDR2 SNEGSKA (reference sequence). CDR3 sequence: CSASDWDYGNQPQHF. The CDR3 DNA reads TGCAGTGCTAGCGATTGGGATTACGGCAATCAGCCCCAGCATTTT.

The chain recombines TRBV7-6 with TRBJ1-1; 8 nucleotides line up with TRBD1. V was clipped by 5 bases and J by 7 bases; unmatched bases: 21. The CDR3 is made up of 18 amino acids. Germline V gives CDR1 SGHVS, CDR2 FNYEAQ. CDR3 residues: CASSRSARDRSPGGEAFF. Here the CDR3 DNA reads TGTGCCAGCAGCCGCTCGGCCCGGGACAGGTCACCAGGGGGTGAAGCTTTCTTT.

The J gene is TRBJ2-7, the V gene TRBV10-3; 8 bases map to TRBD2. Trimming at V came to 8 bases and at J to 4 bases, leaving 13 bases not matched to a gene. In germline, CDR1 is ENHRY, CDR2 SYGVKD. This CDR3 contains 15 residues. DNA for the CDR3: TGTGCCATCTCCACCCCCCGGGAGGGCCCTTACGAGCAGTACTTC. Its translation: CAISTPREGPYEQYF.

This clonotype came up once. The J gene is TRBJ2-5, the V gene TRBV7-6; TRBD2 agrees at 11 bases. The CDR3 sequence is 15 residues long. V lost 4 bases to trimming and J lost 4 bases; unmatched junction nucleotides: 5. Germline V gene lookup returns CDR1 SGHVS and CDR2 FNYEAQ. The CDR3 sequence is CASSSVGLAGETQYF. DNA for the CDR3: TGTGCCAGCAGCTCAGTCGGACTAGCGGGAGAGACCCAGTACTTC.

This sequence joins TRBV25-1 and TRBJ2-1; TRBD1 or TRBD2 may be the D gene (5 bases each). Deletions cut 4 bases from V and 3 bases from J, with 10 bases between. There are 14 residues in the CDR3. The germline V gene encodes CDR1 MGHDK and CDR2 SYGVNS. CDR3 loop: CASSAGRDYNEQFF. CDR3 DNA sequence: TGTGCCAGCAGTGCGGGACGCGACTACAATGAGCAGTTCTTC.

This clonotype was seen at least ten times. J is TRBJ1-3 and V is TRBV28, with 8 nucleotides matching TRBD1. V lost 5 bases to trimming and J lost 6 bases; unmatched junction nucleotides: 6. The CDR3 is 14 amino acids. Germline CDR1 and CDR2: MDHEN and SYDVKM. DNA of the CDR3: TGTGCCAGCAGTCTGCAGGGGGCACAAAACACCATATATTTT. It is translated as CASSLQGAQNTIYF.

In this sample, this clonotype turned up a few times. The V call is TRBV27, the J call TRBJ2-7, with unresolved D. Trimming shortened V by 5 bases and J by 9 bases, and 20 bases separated the two germline ends. The CDR3 sequence is 14 residues long. The germline V gene has CDR1 MNHEY and CDR2 SMNVEV (reference sequence). In nucleotides, the CDR3 is TGTGCCAGCAGTCGAGTAGACCGAGATTTTGTGCAGTACTTC. It translates to CASSRVDRDFVQYF.